This T cell receptor (beta chain) was documented in a study of T cells in Graves' hyperthyroidism and ophthalmopathy (dated 2019 in TCRdb). Regarding the research as a whole: Peripheral blood samples were taken at the time of initial diagnosis, prior to any treatment. To identify TCR V-J signatures that set the groups apart, the researchers used a discovery cohort of 100 patients, made up of around 40 with Graves' ophthalmopathy and 55 to 65 with stable Graves' hyperthyroidism. Whether ophthalmopathy could be predicted prospectively was tested in an independent validation cohort made up of approximately 19 hyperthyroidism patients plus 17 patients who later progressed to ophthalmopathy. The roughly 91 discovery patients were randomly split 7:3 into training and test sets. Thyroid tissue and blood T-cell repertoires from several Graves' hyperthyroidism patients were also compared in the study. After sampling, hyperthyroidism patients received methimazole starting at 30 mg daily, and ophthalmopathy patients received high-dose intravenous methylprednisolone. TCR Vbeta CDR3 sequencing of approximately 140 peripheral blood samples (43 ophthalmopathy, under 80 hyperthyroidism and some 17 progressor patients) is reported in the paper. The research as a whole found: A model built on a 13 V-J signature distinguished ophthalmopathy from stable hyperthyroidism, reaching 85% to 90% sensitivity and 81.08% specificity in cross-validation and 80%/75% in testing. In validation, the model predicted progression to ophthalmopathy a median of approximately 6.3 months before onset, with 65% to 71% sensitivity and roughly 73% specificity. Sample size was not statistically predetermined, and blinding of investigators to group allocation was not performed. Most expanded thyroid clonotypes (frequency above 0.001) were also detected in blood, suggesting blood repertoires may reflect thyroid immune responses.

About this clonotype: Its antigen target is currently unknown. Nothing much larger sits one base from this clone, and base qualities are not available.

TCR beta CDR3 regions were amplified from RNA transcripts. The TCR CDR3 was subjected to a first round of RT-PCR using the HTBI primer set and the Qiagen OneStep RT-PCR kit. The libraries were constructed in a second round of multiplex PCR and then size-selected and purified. Paired-end sequencing of the libraries was performed with 100 bp reads on an Illumina HiSeq2000. On the authors' methods: Raw data were processed with SOAPnuke, discarding reads with adapters, uncalled bases, mean Phred below 15, or no exact constant-primer or identifier match. COPE v1.2.5 was used to merge high-quality paired reads, and clonotypes were defined as unique nucleotide sequences. MiTCR v1.1 was used to align clonotypes to the IMGT TRBV, TRBD and TRBJ reference segments. Analysis was restricted to V-J combinations with a frequency above 0.0001, which covered roughly 99% of repertoires. A TCS score was defined as the ratio of F50 (clonal expansion) to E x V (chaos), with BLOSUM62-based TCRdist applied between CDR3 peptides within each V-J. Welch's t-statistics and random forest reduced some 510 V-J features to fewer than 15, which were used in a naive Bayes classifier (R e1071). TCRdb's own reprocessing of the public reads used fastp at Q25 and MiXCR and kept productive beta chains. Under each unique CDR3 protein, matching rows form one entry showing the most common genes and DNA. The V and J calls reflect TCRdb's pipeline rather than the authors' work. The table for this sample lists 300,000 to 350,000 distinct CDR3 sequences; roughly 15% of them were counted only once. The ten largest clones represent approximately 35% of the sample.

The CDR3, from cysteine to phenylalanine, totals 14 residues. Only CDR3 DNA is held: 42 bases, read in frame from base 1. According to the germline V gene (reference sequence), CDR1 reads GTSNPN and CDR2 reads SVGIG. Cut back by 3 bases and 3 bases, the V and J ends lie 12 bases apart. Graves' hyperthyroidism was defined as stable when no progression to ophthalmopathy occurred over 18 months of follow-up. Hyperthyroidism patients were newly diagnosed, with disease duration under 2 months, and aged 18 to 65 years. The study excluded patients with uncontrolled infections, other autoimmune diseases, pregnancy or lactation. Diagnoses were based on clinical symptoms, serum thyroxine and TRAb, thyroid ultrasound and orbital computed tomography. PBMCs were separated from around 9.1 ml of fresh peripheral blood using Ficoll-Paque density gradient centrifugation. Total RNA was extracted using Trizol reagent, and RNA quality was assessed on an Agilent 2100 Bioanalyzer.

The TCR sequence derives from a man aged 25 to 40 with Graves' hyperthyroidism. Sequenced sample: blood. The chain couples TRBV30 to TRBJ2-1; the D element might be TRBD1 or TRBD2, as each aligns at 5 bases. The CDR3 protein sequence reads: CAWSGTILYNEQFF. The nucleotides are TGTGCCTGGAGCGGGACGATTCTCTACAATGAGCAGTTCTTC.